The sequence of this T cell receptor beta chain was determined in a study of blood T cell repertoires in COVID-19. Whole-study context: Italy, Spain and the United States were the sources of the convalescent and acute COVID-19 samples. T cells, B-cell-depleted T cells, or PBMCs provided the cDNA or gDNA that served as material.

Patients at the Seattle site were enrolled during active infection and followed longitudinally. Study processing details: Quantification of nucleated cells was approximated via reference gene primer amplification. Clones were read by immunoSEQ multiplex PCR, and TCRdb kept only the in-frame ones, dropping some. V, J and clone size are taken as reported in that table, and D and trimming were inferred from the DNA itself. This sample has 200,000 to 300,000 clones; approximately 91% occur once, and the top ten carry more than 0.8%. The germline V gene has CDR1 SGHRS and CDR2 YFSETQ. The CDR3 length is 13 residues. Trimming stripped 2 bases from V and 10 bases from J, with 15 bases between.

This clonotype was sampled from a man in his thirties or forties with COVID-19, enrolled during active disease. Material for sequencing was peripheral blood. This chain links TRBV5-1 with TRBJ1-2; a weak D match, TRBD1 (5 bases). CDR3 DNA: TGCGCCAGCAGCTTCGGTCAGGGCGAGGTCTACACCTTC. Translation: CASSFGQGEVYTF.